The 11 T cell receptor beta chains listed next were all sequenced from one sample in a study of OX40 agonist ivuxolimab in advanced cancers. Libraries were prepared by immunoSEQ multiplex PCR; TCRdb keeps only in-frame clonotypes and omits some of them. Of approximately 89,000 clones detected, about 88% appear once; the ten largest clones hold roughly 0.3%. The specimen comprised CD4+ or CD8+ T cells sorted from blood, sampled in a trial of the OX40 agonist ivuxolimab. These receptors all come from an adult with an advanced solid tumor such as melanoma, head and neck, liver or kidney cancer.

The CDR3 sequence: CASSATGVGGNTIYF. DNA of the CDR3: TGTGCCAGCAGCGCGACAGGGGTAGGTGGAAACACCATATATTTT. The chain uses TRBV5-4 and TRBJ1-3; TRBD1 matches 8 bases. Germline V gives CDR1 SGHNT, CDR2 YYREEE (reference sequence). J gave up 3 bases and V 4 bases, and 6 bases lay outside the gene matches. This CDR3 is built from 15 residues.

The V and J genes are TRBV11-1 and TRBJ2-7; TRBD1 aligns across 7 bases. The germline gives CDR1 SGHAT, CDR2 FQDESV (reference sequence). Germline trimming cut 5 bases from V and 2 bases from J; bases unmatched to any gene: 12. The CDR3 consists of 16 residues. CDR3 protein: CASSARTGGVPYEQYF. For the CDR3, the DNA is TGTGCCAGCAGCGCCCGGACAGGTGGGGTTCCCTACGAGCAGTACTTC.

The chain couples TRBV6-5 to TRBJ1-1, with unresolved D. The germline V and J ends were trimmed by 2 bases and 5 bases, with 12 bases remaining between them. Germline loops: CDR1 MNHEY, CDR2 SVGAGI. The CDR3 length is 14 residues. The CDR3 sequence: CASSYAQVRTEAFF. CDR3 nucleotide sequence: TGTGCCAGCAGTTACGCCCAGGTGAGGACTGAAGCTTTCTTT.

This chain connects TRBV5-4 to TRBJ2-3; the D call may be TRBD1 or TRBD2 (6 bases each). CDR3 length equals 15 residues. Trimming took 4 bases from V and 4 from J, leaving 16 bases between them. The V gene's germline CDR1 is SGHNT and CDR2 YYREEE (reference sequence). The CDR3 sequence: CASSPGGRGSDTQYF. CDR3 bases: TGTGCCAGCAGCCCCGGGGGCAGGGGTTCAGATACGCAGTATTTT.

The J gene is TRBJ2-5, the V gene TRBV6-5, with D possibly being TRBD2 (6 bases). The CDR3 sequence is 13 residues long. V was shortened by 8 bases and J by 1 base, with 11 bases between the two germline ends. Germline V lookup: CDR1 MNHEY, CDR2 SVGAGI. CDR3 loop: CASGRAGQETQYF. CDR3 DNA: TGTGCCAGCGGGCGAGCGGGCCAAGAGACCCAGTACTTC.

The CDR3 DNA reads as TGTGCCAGCTCGGACAGGGGCACAGATACGCAGTATTTT. Its protein is CASSDRGTDTQYF. V and J are TRBV7-7 and TRBJ2-3, with 8 nucleotides matching TRBD1. CDR1 is SSHAT and CDR2 is FNYEAQ in the germline V gene (reference sequence). The V gene end was trimmed by 8 bases and the J gene end by 1 base; junction bases not matched to a gene: 2. The CDR3 sequence is 13 residues long.

The chain couples TRBV6-4 to TRBJ1-2, with D unresolved. The CDR3 is 13 amino acids. CDR1 is MRHNA, CDR2 SNTAGT, per germline. V dropped 4 bases and J dropped 5 bases, with 11 bases sitting between them. The CDR3 DNA follows: TGTGCCAGCAGTGCTGTGGGAGGGTATGGCTACACCTTC. Translation: CASSAVGGYGYTF.

The chain combines TRBV10-3 with TRBJ1-2; 9 bases line up with TRBD1. The ends lost 9 bases at V and 6 bases at J; junction bases unmatched: 8. The length of the CDR3 is 13 residues. The germline V gene has CDR1 ENHRY and CDR2 SYGVKD. CDR3 nucleotide sequence: TGTGCCATATCCTATCGACAGGGGGATGGCTACACCTTC. This translates into CAISYRQGDGYTF.

The chain uses TRBV10-1 and TRBJ1-2, with a tentative D call TRBD1 (6 bases). Germline CDR1 and CDR2: WNHNN and SYGVQD (reference sequence). V was trimmed by 5 bases and J by 8 bases, leaving 21 bases between them. The CDR3 length is 15 residues. The CDR3: CASSYDRRRVSGYTF. The CDR3 DNA follows: TGCGCCAGCAGTTATGACAGGCGTCGAGTTTCGGGCTACACCTTC.

The genes are TRBV2 and TRBJ2-7, with D possibly TRBD2 on 5 matching bases. The CDR3 totals 13 residues. The V gene's germline CDR1 is SNHLY and CDR2 FYNNEI. The ends were cut back, 8 bases at V and 6 bases at J, with 17 bases in the middle. CDR3 DNA: TGTGCCAGCCTCGACGGCGGGTACTCCGAGCAGTACTTC. It yields the protein CASLDGGYSEQYF.

This CDR3 is CASSLGWGAGQPQHF. Written as DNA, the CDR3 is TGTGCCAGCAGCTTAGGTTGGGGGGCTGGTCAGCCCCAGCATTTT. The rearrangement uses TRBV7-2 and TRBJ1-5; the D gene is possibly TRBD1 (6 bases). The length of the CDR3 is 15 residues. Trimming removed 1 base at V and 6 bases at J, with 13 bases between. Germline-derived CDR1 and CDR2 are SGHTA and FQGNSA.